This T cell receptor beta chain stems from a study of cytomegalovirus exposure and HLA in healthy donors. Using immunoSEQ multiplex PCR, the repertoire was profiled, and TCRdb retains in-frame clones only, with some absent. The sample includes fewer than 400,000 clones, roughly 86% of them seen just once. General study findings and limits: Testing in vitro showed a few CMV-associated chains specific for CMV antigens. Among TCR sequences, most were rare, though some public TCRs appeared in many donors.

The ends were cut back, 2 bases at V and 4 bases at J, with 20 bases in the middle. This CDR3 has 17 residues. Germline loops: CDR1 ENHRY, CDR2 SYGVKD. Of note for this clone: Its antigen is not identified.

This sequence originates from a man aged 30 to 39 in good health and CMV-seronegative. The gene calls are TRBV10-3 and TRBJ2-5, with D maybe TRBD2 (7 bases). The specimen sequenced was PBMCs. CDR3 sequence: CAISEPKGGAGAETQYF. The DNA of the CDR3 is TGTGCCATCAGTGAGCCAAAGGGGGGGGCCGGGGCAGAGACCCAGTACTTC.